This note documents a single TCR beta chain sequence. The CDR3 consists of 19 residues. Trimming removed 5 bases from V and 0 bases from J; junction bases left unmatched: 15. Per germline, CDR1 SGHTA and CDR2 FQGTGA. Sampling of blood occurred at baseline, cycle 4 day 1, and cycle 7 day 1. Only in-frame clones appear in the TCRdb table, and some are missing; sequencing was by immunoSEQ multiplex PCR. There are about 95,000 clones in the sample; about 91% occur only once, and about 0.31% lies in the top ten. The data derive from a study of OX40 agonist ivuxolimab in advanced cancers. Study-wide background: The mean age was about 57 years, ranging from about 20 to 79, with around four fifths of participants male.

Sequences were derived from CD4+ or CD8+ T cells sorted from blood, sampled in a trial of the OX40 agonist ivuxolimab. The sequence derives from an adult with an advanced solid tumor such as melanoma, head and neck, liver or kidney cancer. This sequence joins TRBV7-3 and TRBJ2-2, with 7 bases lining up with TRBD1. The chain's CDR3 is CASSLRLYRGDANTGELFF. The DNA for the CDR3 is TGTGCCAGCAGCCTACGGCTATACAGGGGAGATGCGAACACCGGGGAGCTGTTTTTT.